This T cell receptor beta chain was found in a study of beta chain features in type 1 diabetes. Trimming left V 0 bases short and J 5 bases short, with 16 bases between. This CDR3 has 16 residues. Per the germline V gene, CDR1 is SGDLS and CDR2 is YYNGEE. Of the isolated RNA, all was reverse transcribed, and so the sequenced material was expressed TCRB transcripts. The repertoire was sequenced with immunoSEQ multiplex PCR; TCRdb's copy has only in-frame clones and lacks some. The data show about 260,000 clones, with around 68% seen just once and 0.053% held by the top ten. The sequence derives from a man aged 25 to 40 in good health. The chain combines TRBV9 with TRBJ2-3, with D perhaps TRBD2 (6 bases). The source material was naive CD4+ T cells from blood. CDR3 DNA sequence: TGTGCCAGCAGCGTAGCTGGCGGGATGTCTCAAGATACGCAGTATTTT. Protein: CASSVAGGMSQDTQYF. Supplemented by reference TRBV9 and TRBJ2-3, the full variable domain reads DSGVTQTPKHLITATGQRVTLRCSPRSGDLSVYWYQQSLDQGLQFLIQYYNGEERAKGNILERFSAQQFPDLHSELNLSSLELGDSALYFCASSVAGGMSQDTQYFGPGTRLTVL.